This is a list of T cell receptor beta chains from one sample in a study of control samples from healthy donors and cancer patients. The assay was immunoSEQ multiplex PCR, and TCRdb's table has in-frame clones only and misses some. In the table there are about 82,000 clones, about 89% of which are singletons. The specimen sequenced was blood. The receptors come from a man aged 50 to 60 in good health. Both conserved end residues are trimmed from each CDR3. D genes are given only for firm matches. A row's size may be missing; if present it is once, few, many or a size class.

clone_size: -
d_call: -
j_call: TRBJ1-1
v_call: TRBV18
cdr3_aa: ASSPIAGQDTEAF

clone_size: -
d_call: TRBD1
j_call: TRBJ2-1
v_call: TRBV15
cdr3_aa: ATSSLGTGVRGEQF

clone_size: -
d_call: -
j_call: TRBJ1-1
v_call: TRBV28
cdr3_aa: ASSFTGGNTEAF

clone_size: -
d_call: -
j_call: TRBJ1-3
v_call: TRBV3-1/TRBV3-2
cdr3_aa: ASSQSSGNTIY

clone_size: -
d_call: -
j_call: TRBJ2-4
v_call: TRBV4-3
cdr3_aa: ASSQDKAGLNIQY

clone_size: -
d_call: -
j_call: TRBJ2-3
v_call: TRBV2
cdr3_aa: ASSEGLSTDTQY

clone_size: -
d_call: -
j_call: TRBJ1-3
v_call: TRBV28
cdr3_aa: ASSLQGWVAGNTIY

clone_size: -
d_call: TRBD1
j_call: TRBJ1-5
v_call: TRBV4-1
cdr3_aa: ASSPSDRGTQPQH

clone_size: few
d_call: -
j_call: TRBJ2-1
v_call: TRBV11-2
cdr3_aa: ASREYNEQF

clone_size: -
d_call: -
j_call: TRBJ1-2
v_call: TRBV6-1
cdr3_aa: ASSEVDFYGYT

clone_size: -
d_call: TRBD2
j_call: TRBJ2-3
v_call: TRBV7-7
cdr3_aa: ASSPVRGADTQY

clone_size: -
d_call: -
j_call: TRBJ1-5
v_call: TRBV7-6
cdr3_aa: ASSSGRDQPQH

clone_size: -
d_call: TRBD1
j_call: TRBJ1-1
v_call: TRBV7-3
cdr3_aa: ASSYSGTGGTEAF

clone_size: once
d_call: -
j_call: TRBJ2-5
v_call: TRBV7-2
cdr3_aa: ASSFYSEETQY

clone_size: -
d_call: -
j_call: TRBJ2-1
v_call: TRBV6-5
cdr3_aa: ASSSLNEQF

clone_size: -
d_call: -
j_call: TRBJ2-6
v_call: TRBV28
cdr3_aa: ASSLGDVGANVLT

clone_size: -
d_call: TRBD2
j_call: TRBJ2-7
v_call: TRBV4-1
cdr3_aa: ASSQEARSAGVYEQY

clone_size: -
d_call: -
j_call: TRBJ2-3
v_call: TRBV2
cdr3_aa: ASSGDTQY

clone_size: -
d_call: -
j_call: TRBJ2-4
v_call: TRBV30
cdr3_aa: AWSRGEAAKNIQY

clone_size: -
d_call: -
j_call: TRBJ2-3
v_call: TRBV9
cdr3_aa: ASSVADTQY

clone_size: -
d_call: -
j_call: TRBJ1-2
v_call: TRBV7-3
cdr3_aa: ASSPSQGGGYT

clone_size: -
d_call: -
j_call: TRBJ1-5
v_call: TRBV6-2/TRBV6-3
cdr3_aa: ASSLRDNQPQH

clone_size: -
d_call: -
j_call: TRBJ2-7
v_call: TRBV7-9
cdr3_aa: ASSQNRGQLSYEQY

clone_size: -
d_call: -
j_call: TRBJ2-1
v_call: TRBV24-1
cdr3_aa: ATSDPYNEQF

clone_size: -
d_call: -
j_call: TRBJ1-2
v_call: TRBV5-1
cdr3_aa: ASSLTADGYT

clone_size: -
d_call: -
j_call: TRBJ1-2
v_call: TRBV14
cdr3_aa: ASRQTGTTIRGYT

clone_size: -
d_call: -
j_call: TRBJ2-2
v_call: TRBV11-3
cdr3_aa: ASSFGAGELF

clone_size: -
d_call: -
j_call: TRBJ1-2
v_call: TRBV19
cdr3_aa: ASSIDIRRRLANYGYT

clone_size: -
d_call: -
j_call: TRBJ2-7
v_call: TRBV7-2
cdr3_aa: ASSLGIAAPSEQY

clone_size: -
d_call: -
j_call: TRBJ2-3
v_call: TRBV5-4
cdr3_aa: ASSLGAGLTDTQY

clone_size: few
d_call: TRBD1
j_call: TRBJ2-5
v_call: TRBV4-3
cdr3_aa: ASSLDRVETQY

clone_size: -
d_call: TRBD1
j_call: TRBJ2-1
v_call: TRBV6-5
cdr3_aa: ASRTGREQF

clone_size: -
d_call: TRBD2
j_call: TRBJ2-7
v_call: TRBV7-2
cdr3_aa: ASSLGVAGPSYEQY

clone_size: -
d_call: -
j_call: TRBJ1-2
v_call: TRBV4-3
cdr3_aa: ASSQVTSGDGYGYT

clone_size: -
d_call: -
j_call: TRBJ1-2
v_call: TRBV5-1
cdr3_aa: ASSSGGPNYGYT

clone_size: -
d_call: -
j_call: TRBJ2-1
v_call: TRBV6-5
cdr3_aa: ASSLASSPYNEQF

clone_size: -
d_call: -
j_call: TRBJ1-2
v_call: TRBV4-3
cdr3_aa: ASSQVGGTYGYT

clone_size: -
d_call: -
j_call: TRBJ2-2
v_call: TRBV24-1
cdr3_aa: ATSDLYDGELF

clone_size: -
d_call: TRBD2
j_call: TRBJ2-5
v_call: TRBV6-5
cdr3_aa: ASSTWTSGQETQY

clone_size: -
d_call: TRBD1
j_call: TRBJ1-6
v_call: TRBV5-6
cdr3_aa: ASSFETGEINSPLH

clone_size: -
d_call: -
j_call: TRBJ2-1
v_call: TRBV7-3
cdr3_aa: ASSPSSLNEQF

clone_size: -
d_call: -
j_call: TRBJ2-3
v_call: TRBV4-2
cdr3_aa: ASSQGLAGADTQY

clone_size: -
d_call: -
j_call: TRBJ2-7
v_call: TRBV5-6
cdr3_aa: ASSLGGNYEQY

clone_size: -
d_call: -
j_call: TRBJ2-1
v_call: TRBV30
cdr3_aa: AWSVGSLNEQF

clone_size: -
d_call: TRBD1
j_call: TRBJ2-7
v_call: TRBV11-3
cdr3_aa: ASSSGTGFEQY

clone_size: -
d_call: TRBD1
j_call: TRBJ1-2
v_call: TRBV7-2
cdr3_aa: ASSLVPGGEGGGYT

clone_size: once
d_call: TRBD1
j_call: TRBJ1-1
v_call: TRBV27
cdr3_aa: ASSFTGALNTEAF

clone_size: -
d_call: -
j_call: TRBJ2-2
v_call: TRBV11-3
cdr3_aa: ASSMLATNTGELF